Below are 22 T cell receptor beta chains sequenced from a single sample in a study of blood T cell repertoires in COVID-19. Profiled with immunoSEQ multiplex PCR; TCRdb holds only in-frame clones, not every one. In the table there are several thousand clones, roughly 89% of which are singletons. The sequencing sample was made of peripheral blood. The receptors come from a human donor with active COVID-19. The donor label of this sample is uncertain.

The chain carries TRBV27 and TRBJ2-3, with D tentatively TRBD1 (5 bases). Between the trimmed V and J ends, which lost 6 bases and 2 bases, there was a span of 12 bases. The CDR3 has 14 amino acids. Germline CDR1 MNHEY, CDR2 SMNVEV (reference sequence). Written as DNA, the CDR3 is TGTGCCAGCAGCCTACAGGCCCACACAGATACGCAGTATTTT. It yields the protein CASSLQAHTDTQYF.

V and J are TRBV6-2 or TRBV6-3 and TRBJ2-7; D unclear. V was cut by 4 bases and J by 3 bases, with 7 bases left in between. The CDR3 covers 12 residues. From germline, CDR1 is MNHEY and CDR2 SVGEGT. CDR3 nucleotide sequence: TGTGCCAGCAGTTTCCACATCTACGAGCAGTACTTC. It specifies CASSFHIYEQYF.

This clone appeared a single time. This chain joins TRBV7-2 and TRBJ1-1, with D perhaps TRBD1 (6 bases). V lost 2 bases to trimming and J lost 1 base, with 11 bases between them. CDR1 is SGHTA and CDR2 is FQGNSA in the germline V gene. The CDR3 contains 15 residues. The CDR3 nucleotides read TGTGCCAGCAGCTTACCGGGACACCAGAACACTGAAGCTTTCTTT. This codes for CASSLPGHQNTEAFF.

The rearrangement joins TRBV24-1 to TRBJ2-1; possible D gene TRBD2, 5 bases. The germline gives CDR1 KGHDR, CDR2 SFDVKD. The CDR3 totals 12 residues. V gave up 8 bases and J gave up 5 bases, with 9 bases separating them. CDR3: CATTRGHNEQFF. The CDR3 DNA sequence: TGTGCCACCACACGGGGTCACAATGAGCAGTTCTTC.

This rearrangement joins TRBV6-5 to TRBJ1-1; D is unresolved. The CDR3 is made up of 13 amino acids. The germline V gene encodes CDR1 MNHEY and CDR2 SVGAGI. Trimming removed 8 bases at V and 1 base at J, with 11 bases between. CDR3 coding DNA: TGTGCCAGCGGGGAGACATCGAACACTGAAGCTTTCTTT. It yields the protein CASGETSNTEAFF.

This chain uses TRBV5-1 with TRBJ1-2; a weak D match, TRBD1 (6 bases). The CDR3 length is 15 residues. Germline lookup yields CDR1 SGHRS and CDR2 YFSETQ. The germline V and J ends were trimmed by 0 bases and 4 bases, with 13 bases remaining between them. The CDR3 protein is CASSLGSGGGYGYTF. The CDR3 DNA sequence: TGCGCCAGCAGCTTGGGGTCTGGGGGCGGCTATGGCTACACCTTC.

The CDR3 sequence is CAWGDLRLRAFF. The CDR3 DNA reads TGTGCCTGGGGCGACCTCAGACTTCGGGCTTTCTTT. This rearrangement joins TRBV30 to TRBJ1-1, with D unresolved. The V gene's germline CDR1 is GTSNPN and CDR2 SVGIG (reference sequence). V shed 5 bases and J shed 11 bases, with 18 bases lying between them. The CDR3 sequence is 12 residues long.

CDR3 protein: CASITDGTLDNEQFF. DNA for the CDR3: TGTGCCAGCATTACAGACGGGACACTAGACAATGAGCAGTTCTTC. The J gene is TRBJ2-1, the V gene TRBV7-9; tentatively, D is TRBD1 (6 bases). This CDR3 region has 15 residues. The V gene's germline CDR1 is SEHNR and CDR2 FQNEAQ (reference sequence). Deletions cut 7 bases from V and 5 bases from J, with 18 bases between.

This sequence joins TRBV5-1 and TRBJ2-5, with D possibly being TRBD1 (5 bases). The CDR3 sequence is 13 residues long. Trimming left V 3 bases short and J 2 bases short, with 8 bases between. CDR1 is SGHRS, CDR2 YFSETQ, per germline. The CDR3 region has the DNA TGCGCCAGCAGCTCGGACATGCAAGAGACCCAGTACTTC. Amino acids: CASSSDMQETQYF. Complete variable domain (other parts from reference TRBV5-1 and TRBJ2-5): KAGVTQTPRYLIKTRGQQVTLSCSPISGHRSVSWYQQTPGQGLQFLFEYFSETQRNKGNFPGRFSGRQFSNSRSEMNVSTLELGDSALYLCASSSDMQETQYFGPGTRLLVL.

In this sample, this clone turned up a few times. This chain connects TRBV3-1 (or the pseudogene TRBV3-2) to TRBJ1-5; tentative D call: TRBD1 (6 bases). V dropped 0 bases and J dropped 5 bases, with 8 bases sitting between them. In germline, CDR1 is LGHDT, CDR2 YNNKEL (reference sequence). The CDR3 runs 14 residues. CDR3 sequence: CASSQDWGHQPQHF. The CDR3 nucleotides are TGTGCCAGCAGCCAAGATTGGGGGCATCAGCCCCAGCATTTT.

This chain links TRBV5-1 with TRBJ2-1; TRBD2 might be the D (6 bases). The CDR3 runs 15 residues. Germline V gene lookup returns CDR1 SGHRS and CDR2 YFSETQ. The germline V and J ends were trimmed by 3 bases and 0 bases, with 10 bases remaining between them. The chain's CDR3 is CASSSGLTSYNEQFF. As DNA, the CDR3 is TGCGCCAGCAGCTCGGGACTGACCTCCTACAATGAGCAGTTCTTC.

V usage is TRBV19 and J usage is TRBJ1-4, with 10 bases matching TRBD1. Germline CDR1 LNHDA, CDR2 SQIVND (reference sequence). V was pared by 10 bases and J by 8 bases, with 7 bases of the junction left unmatched. CDR3 length equals 13 residues. The CDR3 region has the DNA TGTGCCACCCGGACAGGGGGGAGAGAAAAACTGTTTTTT. Translating it yields CATRTGGREKLFF.

The gene calls are TRBV7-9 and TRBJ2-7; 14 bases agree with TRBD2. The CDR3 runs 15 residues. The germline CDR1 and CDR2 sequences are SEHNR and FQNEAQ (reference sequence). After removal of 5 bases from V and 7 bases from J, the junction contained 7 bases not matched to a gene. Here the CDR3 DNA reads TGTGCCAGCAGCCAGGGACTAGCGGGAGCGGAAGAGCAGTACTTC. Residues: CASSQGLAGAEEQYF. Drawing the rest from reference TRBV7-9 and TRBJ2-7, the complete variable domain is DTGVSQNPRHKITKRGQNVTFRCDPISEHNRLYWYRQTLGQGPEFLTYFQNEAQLEKSRLLSDRFSAERPKGSFSTLEIQRTEQGDSAMYLCASSQGLAGAEEQYFGPGTRLTVT.

The CDR3 sequence: CASSLVGDSSYNEQFF. As DNA, the CDR3 is TGCGCCAGCAGCTTGGTTGGGGACAGCTCCTACAATGAGCAGTTCTTC. The chain recombines TRBV5-1 with TRBJ2-1; TRBD1 agrees at 7 bases. Germline V CDR1 and CDR2: SGHRS, YFSETQ. The CDR3 loop spans 16 amino acids. The V and J ends lost 0 bases and 0 bases, in that order; junction bases with no gene match: 3. The full variable domain, its missing parts supplied by reference TRBV5-1 and TRBJ2-1, is KAGVTQTPRYLIKTRGQQVTLSCSPISGHRSVSWYQQTPGQGLQFLFEYFSETQRNKGNFPGRFSGRQFSNSRSEMNVSTLELGDSALYLCASSLVGDSSYNEQFFGPGTRLTVL.

The chain links TRBV30 to TRBJ1-6; 8 bases line up with TRBD1. The CDR3 has 16 residues. Trimming cost V 1 base and J 0 bases; bases outside gene matches: 2. Germline CDR1 reads GTSNPN; CDR2 reads SVGIG (reference sequence). CDR3 residues: CAWSGTGPSYNSPLHF. CDR3 sequence (DNA): TGTGCCTGGAGTGGGACAGGGCCCTCCTATAATTCACCCCTCCACTTT.

V is TRBV29-1 and J is TRBJ2-3; TRBD2 agrees at 14 bases. V was clipped by 7 bases and J by 4 bases; unmatched bases: 19. The germline V gene encodes CDR1 SQVTM and CDR2 ANQGSEA. The CDR3 runs to 19 residues. The CDR3 reads CSALRVTPGLAGEADTQYF. CDR3 bases: TGCAGCGCGCTAAGGGTTACGCCGGGACTAGCGGGAGAAGCAGATACGCAGTATTTT.

This chain uses TRBV7-2 with TRBJ1-2; D call uncertain. This CDR3 comprises 14 residues. With 1 base removed from V and 1 base from J, the gap between germline ends came to 7 bases. Germline V gene sequence: CDR1 SGHTA, CDR2 FQGNSA. The CDR3 DNA follows: TGTGCCAGCAGCTTAGACGGAGATAACTATGGCTACACCTTC. This translates into CASSLDGDNYGYTF.

Written as DNA, the CDR3 is TGCGCCAGCAGCCGAAGATTGGGGGCTGGCACTGAAGCTTTCTTT. Translation: CASSRRLGAGTEAFF. The chain employs TRBV5-1 and TRBJ1-1, with a tentative D call TRBD1 (6 bases). From germline, CDR1 is SGHRS and CDR2 YFSETQ. V was shortened by 4 bases and J by 4 bases, with 17 bases between the two germline ends. This CDR3 comprises 15 residues. The full variable domain, its missing parts supplied by reference TRBV5-1 and TRBJ1-1, is KAGVTQTPRYLIKTRGQQVTLSCSPISGHRSVSWYQQTPGQGLQFLFEYFSETQRNKGNFPGRFSGRQFSNSRSEMNVSTLELGDSALYLCASSRRLGAGTEAFFGQGTRLTVV.

This clone was recorded only once. The rearrangement joins TRBV7-8 to TRBJ1-5; 10 positions match TRBD1. J was trimmed by 3 bases and V by 6 bases; bases with no gene match: 11. This CDR3 comprises 17 residues. Germline CDR1 is SGHVS and CDR2 is FQNEAQ. The CDR3 DNA is TGTGCCAGCAGATTGTTCGGGGGACAGGGGTCCAATCAGCCCCAGCATTTT. This codes for CASRLFGGQGSNQPQHF. Complete variable domain (other parts from reference TRBV7-8 and TRBJ1-5): GAGVSQSPRYKVAKRGQDVALRCDPISGHVSLFWYQQALGQGPEFLTYFQNEAQLDKSGLPSDRFFAERPEGSVSTLKIQRTQQEDSAVYLCASRLFGGQGSNQPQHFGDGTRLSIL.

V is TRBV10-2 and J is TRBJ2-1; 11 nucleotides align to TRBD2. Losses at the gene ends were 6 bases for V and 4 bases for J; bases not matched to a gene: 2. CDR1 is WSHSY, CDR2 SAAADI, per germline. This CDR3 has 14 amino acids. CDR3 protein: CASRGLAEYNEQFF. Here the CDR3 DNA reads TGCGCCAGCAGGGGACTAGCGGAGTACAATGAGCAGTTCTTC.

The chain recombines TRBV10-3 with TRBJ2-1; D may be TRBD1 (6 bases). Trimming stripped 0 bases from V and 0 bases from J, with 9 bases between. This CDR3 contains 16 residues. Germline-derived CDR1 and CDR2 are ENHRY and SYGVKD. CDR3 amino acids: CAISESGQSSYNEQFF. CDR3 bases: TGTGCCATCAGTGAGTCGGGACAAAGCTCCTACAATGAGCAGTTCTTC.

V usage is TRBV3-1 (or the pseudogene TRBV3-2) and J usage is TRBJ2-7; D may be TRBD2 (6 bases). V was pared by 5 bases and J by 1 base, with 24 bases between. This CDR3 contains 18 residues. Germline loops: CDR1 LGHDT, CDR2 YNNKEL (reference sequence). CDR3 in DNA: TGTGCCAGCAGCGGGAGGCCTCTCCCGGACCGAGGGTCCTACGAGCAGTACTTC. The encoded protein is CASSGRPLPDRGSYEQYF.